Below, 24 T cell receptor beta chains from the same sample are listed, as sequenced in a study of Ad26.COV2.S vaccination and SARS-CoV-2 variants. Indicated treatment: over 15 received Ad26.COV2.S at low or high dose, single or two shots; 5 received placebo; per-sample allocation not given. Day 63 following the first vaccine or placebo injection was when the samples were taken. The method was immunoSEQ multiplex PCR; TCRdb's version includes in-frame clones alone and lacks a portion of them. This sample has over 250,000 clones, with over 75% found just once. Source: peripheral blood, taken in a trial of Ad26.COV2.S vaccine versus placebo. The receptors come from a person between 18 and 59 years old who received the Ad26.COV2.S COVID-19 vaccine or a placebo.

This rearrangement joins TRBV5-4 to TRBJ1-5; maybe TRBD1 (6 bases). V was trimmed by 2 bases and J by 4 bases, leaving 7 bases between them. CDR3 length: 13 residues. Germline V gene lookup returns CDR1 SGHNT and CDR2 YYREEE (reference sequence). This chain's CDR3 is CASSFQGNQPQHF. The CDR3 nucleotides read TGTGCCAGCAGCTTTCAGGGGAATCAGCCCCAGCATTTT.

CDR3 in DNA: TGTGCCAGCTCATCTGACCTCAGGGGGGACTATGGCTACACCTTC. Its translation is CASSSDLRGDYGYTF. This sequence joins TRBV18 and TRBJ1-2; 7 nucleotides align to TRBD1. The CDR3 spans 15 residues. From germline, CDR1 is KGHSH and CDR2 LQKENI. The J segment lost 3 bases and the V segment lost 5 bases, leaving 9 bases of the junction unmatched.

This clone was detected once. The CDR3 nucleotides are TGTGCCAGCAGCCAAGGGGACAGGCTCAATGAAGCTTTCTTT. Its protein is CASSQGDRLNEAFF. This chain joins TRBV3-1 (or the pseudogene TRBV3-2) and TRBJ1-1; 8 positions agree with TRBD1. The V and J ends lost 1 base and 7 bases, in that order; junction bases with no gene match: 5. Germline-derived CDR1 and CDR2 are LGHDT and YNNKEL (reference sequence). The CDR3 is made up of 14 amino acids.

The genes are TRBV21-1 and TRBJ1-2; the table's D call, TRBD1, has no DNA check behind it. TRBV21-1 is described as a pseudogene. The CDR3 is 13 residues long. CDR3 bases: TGTGCCAGCAGCAAGACAGGGGGTTATGGCTACACCTTC. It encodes CASSKTGGYGYTF.

CDR3 loop: CASSLTAPLDTEAFF. CDR3 nucleotides: TGTGCCAGCAGCTTAACAGCTCCTTTGGACACTGAAGCTTTCTTT. This sequence joins TRBV7-9 and TRBJ1-1; D is uncertain. The ends were cut back, 2 bases at V and 3 bases at J, with 13 bases in the middle. The CDR3 totals 15 residues. CDR1 and CDR2 (germline): SEHNR, FQNEAQ (reference sequence).

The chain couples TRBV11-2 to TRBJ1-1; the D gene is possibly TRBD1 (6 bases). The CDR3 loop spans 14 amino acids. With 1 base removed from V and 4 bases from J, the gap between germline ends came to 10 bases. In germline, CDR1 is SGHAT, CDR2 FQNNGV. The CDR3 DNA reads TGTGCCAGCAGCTTAGTAGTCAGGGGCACTGAAGCTTTCTTT. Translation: CASSLVVRGTEAFF.

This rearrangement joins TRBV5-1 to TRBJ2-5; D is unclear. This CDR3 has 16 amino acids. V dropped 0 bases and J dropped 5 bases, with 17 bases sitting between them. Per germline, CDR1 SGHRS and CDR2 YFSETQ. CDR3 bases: TGCGCCAGCAGCTTGGTGGTCAGGCACATCGCGGAGACCCAGTACTTC. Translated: CASSLVVRHIAETQYF.

The CDR3 sequence is CASGSRVEAFF. In DNA form, the CDR3 reads TGTGCCAGCGGATCACGGGTTGAAGCTTTCTTT. This chain connects TRBV12-3 or TRBV12-4 to TRBJ1-1, with no clear D. The CDR3 totals 11 residues. V gave up 8 bases and J gave up 7 bases, with 11 bases separating them.

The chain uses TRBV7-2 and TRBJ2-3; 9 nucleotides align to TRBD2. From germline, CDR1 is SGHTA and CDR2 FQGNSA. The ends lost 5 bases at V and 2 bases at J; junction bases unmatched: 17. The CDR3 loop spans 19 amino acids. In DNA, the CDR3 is TGTGCCAGCAGCCAACACACTAGCGGGTGGCGGTGGAACACAGATACGCAGTATTTT. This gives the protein CASSQHTSGWRWNTDTQYF.

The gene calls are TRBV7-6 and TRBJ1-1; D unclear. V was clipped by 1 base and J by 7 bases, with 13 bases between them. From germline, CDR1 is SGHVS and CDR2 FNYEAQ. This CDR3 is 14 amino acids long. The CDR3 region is CASSLDRLALEAFF. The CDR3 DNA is TGTGCCAGCAGCTTAGATCGACTGGCCCTTGAAGCTTTCTTT.

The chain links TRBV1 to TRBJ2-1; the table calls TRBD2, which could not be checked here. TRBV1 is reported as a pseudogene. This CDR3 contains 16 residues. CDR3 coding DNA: TGCACCAGCAGCTTGGGGAGGGCCTTAACCTACAATGAGCAGTTCTTC. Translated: CTSSLGRALTYNEQFF.

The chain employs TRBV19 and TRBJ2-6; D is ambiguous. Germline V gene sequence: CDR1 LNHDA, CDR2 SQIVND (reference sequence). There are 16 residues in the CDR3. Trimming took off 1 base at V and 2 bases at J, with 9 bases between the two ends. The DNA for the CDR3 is TGTGCCAGTAGTATAGGGTTGGTTACTGGGGCCAACGTCCTGACTTTC. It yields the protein CASSIGLVTGANVLTF.

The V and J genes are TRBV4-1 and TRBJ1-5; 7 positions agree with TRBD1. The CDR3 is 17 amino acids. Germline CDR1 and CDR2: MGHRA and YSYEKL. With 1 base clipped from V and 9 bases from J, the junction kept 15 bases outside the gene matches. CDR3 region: CASSQARQTGITWPQHF. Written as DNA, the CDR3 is TGCGCCAGCAGCCAAGCCCGACAGACAGGGATCACCTGGCCCCAGCATTTT.

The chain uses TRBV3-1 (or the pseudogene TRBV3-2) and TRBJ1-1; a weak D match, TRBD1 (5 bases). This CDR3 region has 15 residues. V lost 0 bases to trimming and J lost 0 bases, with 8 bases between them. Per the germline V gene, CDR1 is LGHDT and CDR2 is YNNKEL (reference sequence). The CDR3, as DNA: TGTGCCAGCAGCCAAGACAGGGTCATGAACACTGAAGCTTTCTTT. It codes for CASSQDRVMNTEAFF.

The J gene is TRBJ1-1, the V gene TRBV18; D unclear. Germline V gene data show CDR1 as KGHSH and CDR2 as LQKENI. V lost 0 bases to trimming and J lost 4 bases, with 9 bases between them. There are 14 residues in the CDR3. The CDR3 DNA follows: TGTGCCAGCTCACCACCAGGGCTGGGCACTGAAGCTTTCTTT. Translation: CASSPPGLGTEAFF.

CDR3 bases: TGTGCCAGCAGTAGGACACGACAGGTCCATGGCGGAGATACGCAGTATTTT. It specifies CASSRTRQVHGGDTQYF. V is TRBV2 and J is TRBJ2-3; TRBD1 is a possible D gene (6 bases). The CDR3 is made up of 17 amino acids. The germline V gene encodes CDR1 SNHLY and CDR2 FYNNEI. Deletions cut 5 bases from V and 5 bases from J, with 23 bases between.

The CDR3 protein is CASSLEIAGGFEQFF. CDR3 bases: TGTGCCAGCAGCTTGGAGATAGCGGGGGGTTTTGAGCAGTTCTTC. The chain carries TRBV5-8 and TRBJ2-1; 10 nucleotides line up with TRBD2. Germline V gives CDR1 SGHTS, CDR2 YDEGEE. This CDR3 is built from 15 residues. V dropped 0 bases and J dropped 9; count of bases not matched to a gene: 6.

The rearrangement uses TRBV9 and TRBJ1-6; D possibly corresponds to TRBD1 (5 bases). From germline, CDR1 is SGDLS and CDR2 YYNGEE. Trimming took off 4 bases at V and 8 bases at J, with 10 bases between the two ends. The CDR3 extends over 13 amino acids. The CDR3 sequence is CASSLGQDSPLHF. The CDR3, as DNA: TGTGCCAGCAGCCTAGGACAAGATTCACCCCTCCACTTT.

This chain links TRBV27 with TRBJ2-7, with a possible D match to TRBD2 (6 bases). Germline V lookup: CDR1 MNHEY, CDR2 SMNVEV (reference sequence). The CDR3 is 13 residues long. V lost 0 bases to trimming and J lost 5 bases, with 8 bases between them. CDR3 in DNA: TGTGCCAGCAGTTTATCAGGGAGGCACGAGCAGTACTTC. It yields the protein CASSLSGRHEQYF.

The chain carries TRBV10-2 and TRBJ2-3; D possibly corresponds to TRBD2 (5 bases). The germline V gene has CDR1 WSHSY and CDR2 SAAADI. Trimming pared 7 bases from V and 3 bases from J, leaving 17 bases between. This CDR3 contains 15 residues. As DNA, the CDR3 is TGCGCCAGCACTGCCCCCGGGAAAGGAACAGATACGCAGTATTTT. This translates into CASTAPGKGTDTQYF.

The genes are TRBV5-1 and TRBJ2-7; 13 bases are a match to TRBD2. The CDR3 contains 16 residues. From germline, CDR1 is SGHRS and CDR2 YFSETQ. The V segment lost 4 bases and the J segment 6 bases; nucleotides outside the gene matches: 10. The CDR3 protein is CASSPLAGGPQSEQYF. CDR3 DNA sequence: TGCGCCAGCAGCCCACTAGCGGGAGGGCCACAGAGCGAGCAGTACTTC.

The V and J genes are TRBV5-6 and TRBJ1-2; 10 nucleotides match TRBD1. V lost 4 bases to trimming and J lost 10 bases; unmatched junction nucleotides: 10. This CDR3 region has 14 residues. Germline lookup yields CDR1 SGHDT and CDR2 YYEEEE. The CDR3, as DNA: TGTGCCAGCAGCCTACGGACAGGGGGAGTCGTCTACACCTTC. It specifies CASSLRTGGVVYTF.

In nucleotides, the CDR3 is TGTGCCAGCAGCCCTCCCCTCGGGGCGGGGGGGGTAGATACGCAGTATTTT. This gives the protein CASSPPLGAGGVDTQYF. The chain couples TRBV7-3 to TRBJ2-3, with 9 bases lining up with TRBD2. The ends lost 5 bases at V and 5 bases at J; junction bases unmatched: 14. Per germline, CDR1 SGHTA and CDR2 FQGTGA. The CDR3 extends over 17 amino acids.

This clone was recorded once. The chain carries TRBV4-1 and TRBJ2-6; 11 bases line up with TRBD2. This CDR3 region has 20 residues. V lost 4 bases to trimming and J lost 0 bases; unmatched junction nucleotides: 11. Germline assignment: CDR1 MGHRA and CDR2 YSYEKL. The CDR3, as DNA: TGCGCCAGCAGCCGCGGGCCCCTAGCGGGGGGCCGCTCTGGGGCCAACGTCCTGACTTTC. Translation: CASSRGPLAGGRSGANVLTF.